The clone carrying this T cell receptor beta chain was observed a single time. Clones were read by immunoSEQ multiplex PCR, and TCRdb kept only the in-frame ones, dropping some. The sample contains roughly 2.4 million clones, approximately 96% of which appear only once. The data were taken from a study of shared clonotypes between healthy human individuals. In the CD4+ fraction, cells were divided into CD45RA+ naive and CD45RA-negative memory subsets. This CDR3 has 15 residues. V dropped 1 base and J dropped 4 bases, with 13 bases sitting between them. Germline CDR1 reads GTSNPN; CDR2 reads SVGIG (reference sequence).

Material for sequencing was naive CD4+ T cells sorted from blood. Subset here: CD45RA+ positively selected. The gene calls are TRBV30 and TRBJ2-2; D is possibly TRBD2 (5 bases). The TCR comes from a man between 18 and 29 years old in good health. Written as DNA, the CDR3 is TGTGCCTGGAGTGGAGACCGGGGAAGCACCGGGGAGCTGTTTTTT. Residues: CAWSGDRGSTGELFF.